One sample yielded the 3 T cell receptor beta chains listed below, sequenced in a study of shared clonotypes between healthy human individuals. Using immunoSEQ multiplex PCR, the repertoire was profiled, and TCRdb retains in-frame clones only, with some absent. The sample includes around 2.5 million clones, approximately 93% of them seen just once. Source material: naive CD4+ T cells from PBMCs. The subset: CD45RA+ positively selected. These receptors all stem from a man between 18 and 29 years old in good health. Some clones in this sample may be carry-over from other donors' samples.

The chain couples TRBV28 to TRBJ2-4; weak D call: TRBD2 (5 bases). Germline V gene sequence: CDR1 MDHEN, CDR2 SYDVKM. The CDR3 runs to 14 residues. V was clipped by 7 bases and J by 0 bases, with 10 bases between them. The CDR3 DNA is TGTGCCAGCATCCCCGGACTAGCCAAAAACATTCAGTACTTC. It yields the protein CASIPGLAKNIQYF.

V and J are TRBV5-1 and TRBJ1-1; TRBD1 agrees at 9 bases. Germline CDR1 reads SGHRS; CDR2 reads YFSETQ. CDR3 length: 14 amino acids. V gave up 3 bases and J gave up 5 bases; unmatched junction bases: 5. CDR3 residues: CASSSRQGGTEAFF. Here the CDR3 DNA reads TGCGCCAGCAGCTCCCGACAGGGGGGGACTGAAGCTTTCTTT.

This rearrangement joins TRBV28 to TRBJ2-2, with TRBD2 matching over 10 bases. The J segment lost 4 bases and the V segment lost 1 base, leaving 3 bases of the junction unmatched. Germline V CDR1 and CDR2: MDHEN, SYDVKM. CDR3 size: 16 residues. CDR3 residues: CASSLSSGSVTGELFF. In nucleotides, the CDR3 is TGTGCCAGCAGTTTATCTAGCGGGAGTGTCACCGGGGAGCTGTTTTTT.